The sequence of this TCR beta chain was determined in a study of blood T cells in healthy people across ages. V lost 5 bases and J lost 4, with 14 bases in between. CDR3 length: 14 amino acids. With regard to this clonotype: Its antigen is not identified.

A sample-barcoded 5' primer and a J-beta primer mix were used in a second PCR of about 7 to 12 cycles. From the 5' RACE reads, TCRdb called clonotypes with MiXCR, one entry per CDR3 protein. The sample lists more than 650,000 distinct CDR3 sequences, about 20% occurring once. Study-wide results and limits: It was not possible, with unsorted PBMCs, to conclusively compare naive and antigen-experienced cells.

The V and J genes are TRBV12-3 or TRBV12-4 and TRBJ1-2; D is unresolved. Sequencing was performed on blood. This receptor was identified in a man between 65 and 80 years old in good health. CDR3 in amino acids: CASSPSGPLYGYTF. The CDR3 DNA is TGTGCCAGCAGTCCCAGTGGGCCCCTCTATGGCTACACCTTC.